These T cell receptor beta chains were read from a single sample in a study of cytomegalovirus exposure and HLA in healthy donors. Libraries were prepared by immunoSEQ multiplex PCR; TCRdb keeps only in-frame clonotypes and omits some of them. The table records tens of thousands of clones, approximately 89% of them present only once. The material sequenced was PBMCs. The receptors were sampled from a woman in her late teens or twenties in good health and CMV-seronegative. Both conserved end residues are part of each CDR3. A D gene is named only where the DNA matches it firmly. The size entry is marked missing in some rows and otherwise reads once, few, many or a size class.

CDR3: CASSLSLGGEAFF
DNA: TGTGCCAGCAGTTTATCTCTTGGAGGGGAAGCTTTCTTT
J: TRBJ1-1
D: -
V: TRBV28
size: -

CDR3: CASSARGPTDTQYF
DNA: TGTGCCAGCAGCGCCAGGGGGCCCACAGATACGCAGTATTTT
J: TRBJ2-3
D: TRBD1
V: TRBV11-3
size: -

CDR3: CASRSTGDNKETQYF
DNA: TGCGCCAGCAGATCGACGGGAGACAATAAAGAGACCCAGTACTTC
J: TRBJ2-5
D: -
V: TRBV10-1
size: once

CDR3: CASSGLDWVEQYF
DNA: TGTGCCAGCAGCGGACTCGACTGGGTCGAGCAGTACTTC
J: TRBJ2-7
D: -
V: TRBV11-2
size: -

CDR3: CASSEIGGWSSYNEQFF
DNA: TGCGCCAGCAGTGAAATCGGCGGGTGGAGCTCCTACAATGAGCAGTTCTTC
J: TRBJ2-1
D: -
V: TRBV10-2
size: -

CDR3: CAWSVFSGRSVTQYF
DNA: TGTGCCTGGAGTGTATTTAGCGGGAGATCCGTGACCCAGTACTTC
J: TRBJ2-5
D: TRBD2
V: TRBV30
size: -

CDR3: CASSRGGPGTDTQYF
DNA: TGTGCCAGCAGCCGGGGGGGGCCGGGCACAGATACGCAGTATTTT
J: TRBJ2-3
D: TRBD2
V: TRBV7-2
size: -

CDR3: CATEKGASSYNEQFF
DNA: TGTGCCACCGAGAAGGGGGCGAGCTCCTACAATGAGCAGTTCTTC
J: TRBJ2-1
D: TRBD1
V: TRBV10-3
size: -

CDR3: CASSRQGVTGTRNQPQHF
DNA: TGTGCCAGCAGTCGTCAGGGGGTTACAGGGACGCGGAATCAGCCCCAGCATTTT
J: TRBJ1-5
D: TRBD1
V: TRBV27
size: once

CDR3: CASSLGGGNEQFF
DNA: TGTGCCAGCAGTCTAGGGGGGGGCAATGAGCAGTTCTTC
J: TRBJ2-1
D: -
V: TRBV28
size: -

CDR3: CASSFTGNTEAFF
DNA: TGTGCCAGCAGTTTTACCGGGAACACTGAAGCTTTCTTT
J: TRBJ1-1
D: -
V: TRBV27
size: -

CDR3: CATSRPDREVGTQYF
DNA: TGTGCCACCAGCAGACCAGACCGGGAAGTGGGGACCCAGTACTTC
J: TRBJ2-5
D: -
V: TRBV15
size: once

CDR3: CASSLGVAGNYGYTF
DNA: TGTGCCAGCAGCTTAGGGGTCGCGGGAAACTATGGCTACACCTTC
J: TRBJ1-2
D: -
V: TRBV7-9
size: -

CDR3: CASNEPPYYGYTF
DNA: TGTGCCAGTAACGAGCCCCCTTACTATGGCTACACCTTC
J: TRBJ1-2
D: -
V: TRBV19
size: -

CDR3: CASSPGQDRGYGYTF
DNA: TGTGCCAGCAGTCCAGGACAGGACAGGGGCTATGGCTACACCTTC
J: TRBJ1-2
D: TRBD1
V: TRBV25-1
size: once

CDR3: CASGRLAETGELFF
DNA: TGTGCTAGCGGAAGACTAGCGGAGACCGGGGAGCTGTTTTTT
J: TRBJ2-2
D: TRBD2
V: TRBV7-7
size: -

CDR3: CASSRVGGSSDTQYF
DNA: TGTGCCAGCAGTCGGGTGGGGGGATCGTCAGATACGCAGTATTTT
J: TRBJ2-3
D: -
V: TRBV27
size: -

CDR3: CASSSGGAEAFF
DNA: TGTGCCAGCAGCTCCGGGGGGGCTGAAGCTTTCTTT
J: TRBJ1-1
D: -
V: TRBV5-4
size: -

CDR3: CASSQSGEEDTQYF
DNA: TGTGCCAGCAGCCAATCGGGAGAGGAAGATACGCAGTATTTT
J: TRBJ2-3
D: -
V: TRBV4-2
size: -

CDR3: CASSIAGDRYEQYF
DNA: TGTGCCAGTAGTATAGCCGGTGACAGATACGAGCAGTACTTC
J: TRBJ2-7
D: -
V: TRBV19
size: -

CDR3: CASSLMFSSETYEQYF
DNA: TGTGCCAGCAGCTTAATGTTTTCTAGCGAGACATACGAGCAGTACTTC
J: TRBJ2-7
D: -
V: TRBV7-8
size: -

CDR3: CASSMEGGGIQYF
DNA: TGTGCCAGCAGCATGGAAGGAGGCGGCATTCAGTACTTC
J: TRBJ2-4
D: -
V: TRBV5-8
size: -